These 23 T cell receptor beta chains were all obtained from the same sample, sequenced in a study of cytomegalovirus exposure and HLA in healthy donors. Use of 60 Vbeta and 13 Jbeta primers characterized the PCR. Measured with immunoSEQ multiplex PCR; TCRdb has only the in-frame clones, and not every one. Of about 130,000 clones in the sample, 65% to 85% were seen once. The material sequenced was PBMCs. These receptors all stem from a woman in her 40s in good health and CMV-seronegative.

V usage is TRBV6-1 and J usage is TRBJ1-2, with TRBD1 matching 9 bases. The germline V gene encodes CDR1 MNHNS and CDR2 SASEGT. Trimming cost V 3 bases and J 6 bases; bases outside gene matches: 8. CDR3 length: 15 amino acids. CDR3 region: CASSETGTGLNGYTF. For the CDR3, the DNA is TGTGCCAGCAGTGAGACCGGGACAGGGCTGAATGGCTACACCTTC.

The chain combines TRBV9 with TRBJ2-7; tentative D call: TRBD2 (6 bases). The CDR3 is 13 amino acids. The V gene's germline CDR1 is SGDLS and CDR2 YYNGEE. Trimming cost V 3 bases and J 5 bases, with 12 bases left between them. The CDR3 loop reads CASSGGGGDEQYF. In DNA form, the CDR3 reads TGTGCCAGCAGCGGGGGTGGAGGGGACGAGCAGTACTTC.

The rearrangement joins TRBV5-1 to TRBJ1-2; the D gene is possibly TRBD1 (6 bases). V was shortened by 0 bases and J by 4 bases, with 13 bases between the two germline ends. Germline V gene lookup returns CDR1 SGHRS and CDR2 YFSETQ. This CDR3 spans 15 amino acids. The CDR3 protein is CASSLDQPGAYGYTF. DNA for the CDR3: TGCGCCAGCAGCTTGGATCAGCCAGGGGCCTATGGCTACACCTTC. Using reference TRBV5-1 and TRBJ1-2 for the parts outside the CDR3, the full variable domain is KAGVTQTPRYLIKTRGQQVTLSCSPISGHRSVSWYQQTPGQGLQFLFEYFSETQRNKGNFPGRFSGRQFSNSRSEMNVSTLELGDSALYLCASSLDQPGAYGYTFGSGTRLTVV.

The rearrangement links TRBV6-1 to TRBJ2-6; 11 nucleotides align to TRBD1. J lost 1 base, V lost 4 bases, and 12 bases had no gene match. CDR1 is MNHNS, CDR2 SASEGT, per germline. The CDR3 spans 20 residues. CDR3 DNA sequence: TGTGCCAGCAGTGGCCCAACCCCCCGGGACAGGGGGTCTGGGGCCAACGTCCTGACTTTC. Amino acid sequence: CASSGPTPRDRGSGANVLTF.

This clone was counted once. The chain is built from TRBV7-9 and TRBJ2-6; D is undetermined. Deletions cut 5 bases from V and 0 bases from J, with 11 bases between. CDR3 size: 16 residues. From germline, CDR1 is SEHNR and CDR2 FQNEAQ (reference sequence). This CDR3 is CASSPRGHSGANVLTF. DNA for the CDR3: TGTGCCAGCAGCCCCCGCGGCCACTCTGGGGCCAACGTCCTGACTTTC.

The V gene is TRBV30, the J gene TRBJ1-1, with D uncertain. CDR3 length: 14 amino acids. V gave up 3 bases and J gave up 8 bases, with 19 bases separating them. Germline-derived CDR1 and CDR2 are GTSNPN and SVGIG (reference sequence). CDR3 nucleotides: TGTGCCTGGAGCCTTCTCGACGGGGAGTTAGAAGCTTTCTTT. It encodes CAWSLLDGELEAFF. Full variable domain (remainder filled in from reference TRBV30 and TRBJ1-1): SQTIHQWPATLVQPVGSPLSLECTVEGTSNPNLYWYRQAAGRGLQLLFYSVGIGQISSEVPQNLSASRPQDRQFILSSKKLLLSDSGFYLCAWSLLDGELEAFFGQGTRLTVV.

The CDR3 reads CASSDSLPQHF. The CDR3 region has the DNA TGTGCCAGCAGTGATAGTCTCCCCCAGCATTTT. V gene TRBV6-6 combines with J gene TRBJ1-5; D is undetermined. The germline CDR1 and CDR2 sequences are MNHNY and SVGAGI (reference sequence). V gave up 5 bases and J gave up 10 bases, with 9 bases separating them. The CDR3 runs 11 residues.

The rearrangement joins TRBV21-1 to TRBJ1-6; TRBD1, the D gene given by the table, was not confirmed from the DNA. TRBV21-1 represents a pseudogene. The CDR3 runs 15 residues. The CDR3 protein is CASSERQTYNSPLHF. CDR3 nucleotides: TGTGCCAGCAGCGAAAGACAGACCTATAATTCACCCCTCCACTTT.

The J gene is TRBJ2-3, the V gene TRBV9; perhaps TRBD1 as D (6 bases). The V end was cut by 0 bases, the J end by 3 bases, with 17 bases between. The CDR3 is 17 residues long. The germline V gene encodes CDR1 SGDLS and CDR2 YYNGEE. The CDR3 nucleotides read TGTGCCAGCAGCGTAGGGGGGACACGGCGAATGACAGATACGCAGTATTTT. It translates to CASSVGGTRRMTDTQYF.

The rearrangement links TRBV28 to TRBJ1-2, with TRBD1 matching over 8 bases. This CDR3 has 15 amino acids. CDR1 is MDHEN, CDR2 SYDVKM, per germline. Trimming cost V 5 bases and J 5 bases; bases outside gene matches: 10. The CDR3 region has the DNA TGTGCCAGCAGTATCGGACAGGGACGGTTGTATGGCTACACCTTC. It codes for CASSIGQGRLYGYTF.

This chain joins TRBV7-6 and TRBJ1-3; TRBD1 agrees at 8 bases. The CDR3 spans 15 residues. Germline CDR1 reads SGHVS; CDR2 reads FNYEAQ. V dropped 2 bases and J dropped 4; count of bases not matched to a gene: 4. In nucleotides, the CDR3 is TGTGCCAGCAGCTTATCAGGGGGCCTCGGAAACACCATATATTTT. Translated, it gives CASSLSGGLGNTIYF.

Worth noting for this clone: Other DNA sequences in this specimen translate into the identical CDR3. The chain is built from TRBV4-2 and TRBJ2-7; 7 bases are shared with TRBD2. The CDR3 has 17 amino acids. After removal of 0 bases from V and 2 bases from J, the junction contained 10 bases not matched to a gene. The germline gives CDR1 LGHNA, CDR2 YNFKEQ. Here the CDR3 reads CASSQDMGGLAAYEQYF. The CDR3 nucleotides read TGTGCCAGCAGCCAAGATATGGGAGGGCTAGCGGCCTACGAGCAGTACTTC.

The J gene is TRBJ2-7, the V gene TRBV7-9, with D possibly matching TRBD2 (6 bases). Germline assignment: CDR1 SEHNR and CDR2 FQNEAQ (reference sequence). CDR3 length: 12 residues. With 5 bases removed from V and 9 bases from J, the gap between germline ends came to 14 bases. The CDR3 nucleotides read TGTGCCAGCAGCCCCCGAGCGGGCGGGCAGTACTTC. This encodes CASSPRAGGQYF. The complete variable domain, with remaining parts taken from reference TRBV7-9 and TRBJ2-7, reads DTGVSQNPRHKITKRGQNVTFRCDPISEHNRLYWYRQTLGQGPEFLTYFQNEAQLEKSRLLSDRFSAERPKGSFSTLEIQRTEQGDSAMYLCASSPRAGGQYFGPGTRLTVT.

The chain has TRBV10-1 and TRBJ2-1, with D possibly TRBD2 on 6 matching bases. This CDR3 has 15 amino acids. Germline V lookup: CDR1 WNHNN, CDR2 SYGVQD (reference sequence). Trimming pared 7 bases from V and 2 bases from J, leaving 15 bases between. The CDR3 sequence is CASTQWRGPYNEQFF. DNA for the CDR3: TGCGCCAGCACCCAATGGAGGGGCCCCTACAATGAGCAGTTCTTC.

V usage is TRBV13 and J usage is TRBJ1-1; 9 bases align to TRBD1. V shed 5 bases, J shed 5 bases, and the junction held 12 bases outside the gene matches. This CDR3 region has 16 residues. CDR1 is PRHDT and CDR2 is FYEKMQ in the germline V gene (reference sequence). The CDR3 protein is CASSVGGQGRGTEAFF. The CDR3 nucleotides are TGTGCCAGCAGCGTCGGAGGACAGGGGCGAGGAACTGAAGCTTTCTTT.

This chain links TRBV28 with TRBJ1-2; no firm D call. This CDR3 is built from 11 residues. The germline V gene encodes CDR1 MDHEN and CDR2 SYDVKM. V was shortened by 6 bases and J by 1 base, with 3 bases between the two germline ends. This chain's CDR3 is CASSNNYGYTF. In DNA, the CDR3 is TGTGCCAGCAGCAATAACTATGGCTACACCTTC.

To note about this clone: Its ends do not fully match the called genes, so a read error is possible. The same CDR3 also results from other DNA sequences found in this sample. This chain links TRBV11-2 with TRBJ2-5; 8 nucleotides agree with TRBD2. This CDR3 has 15 amino acids. Germline V CDR1 and CDR2: SGHAT, FQNNGV. CDR3 nucleotide sequence: TGTGCCAGTAGCTTAGATACGGGGGGGGTGAAGACCCAGTACTTC. Protein product: CASSLDTGGVKTQYF. Filled out from reference TRBV11-2 and TRBJ2-5, the complete variable domain reads EAGVAQSPRYKIIEKRQSVAFWCNPISGHATLYWYQQILGQGPKLLIQFQNNGVVDDSQLPKDRFSAERLKGVDSTLKIQPAKLEDSAVYLCASSLDTGGVKTQYFGPGTRLLVL.

This chain connects TRBV4-1 to TRBJ2-3; 16 bases match TRBD2. Germline CDR1 MGHRA, CDR2 YSYEKL. Germline trimming cut 0 bases from V and 7 bases from J; bases unmatched to any gene: 10. CDR3 length: 19 residues. This CDR3 reads CASSQDTWGLAGGLNTQYF. The CDR3 nucleotides read TGCGCCAGCAGCCAAGATACATGGGGACTAGCGGGGGGGCTTAATACGCAGTATTTT.

The rearrangement joins TRBV6-1 to TRBJ1-4, with D tentatively TRBD1 (5 bases). The germline V gene encodes CDR1 MNHNS and CDR2 SASEGT. This CDR3 comprises 12 residues. V lost 6 bases and J lost 11, with 13 bases in between. The DNA of the CDR3 is TGTGCCAGCAGCCACCAGACAGAGAAACTGTTTTTT. This translates into CASSHQTEKLFF.

The chain links TRBV10-3 to TRBJ2-1; no firm D call. Germline V gene lookup returns CDR1 ENHRY and CDR2 SYGVKD. This CDR3 is 12 amino acids long. Trimming shortened V by 5 bases and J by 10 bases, and 12 bases separated the two germline ends. The CDR3 nucleotides are TGTGCCATCAGTCAAAATCTGGAGGAGCAGTTCTTC. It translates to CAISQNLEEQFF.

This chain links TRBV6-6 with TRBJ2-5, with 13 bases aligning to TRBD2. Germline assignment: CDR1 MNHNY and CDR2 SVGAGI (reference sequence). The CDR3 totals 16 residues. The V segment lost 0 bases and the J segment 5 bases; nucleotides outside the gene matches: 3. The CDR3 DNA sequence: TGTGCCAGCAGTTACTCGCAACTAGCGGGGGGGGAGACCCAGTACTTC. Protein: CASSYSQLAGGETQYF.

This clone was recorded once. This chain joins TRBV5-1 and TRBJ1-1; 7 bases are shared with TRBD1. Trimming removed 4 bases from V and 1 base from J; junction bases left unmatched: 4. CDR1 SGHRS and CDR2 YFSETQ come from the germline V gene. This CDR3 spans 14 amino acids. For the CDR3, the DNA is TGCGCCAGCAGCACGGGGACAGCGAACACTGAAGCTTTCTTT. This codes for CASSTGTANTEAFF. The whole variable domain, filled in from reference TRBV5-1 and TRBJ1-1, reads KAGVTQTPRYLIKTRGQQVTLSCSPISGHRSVSWYQQTPGQGLQFLFEYFSETQRNKGNFPGRFSGRQFSNSRSEMNVSTLELGDSALYLCASSTGTANTEAFFGQGTRLTVV.

In DNA form, the CDR3 reads TGCGCCAGCAGCCCCAACCCCGGGACAGCCGGAAACACCATATATTTT. Its protein is CASSPNPGTAGNTIYF. The chain carries TRBV5-1 and TRBJ1-3; 7 bases line up with TRBD1. Germline V gives CDR1 SGHRS, CDR2 YFSETQ. The junction had 11 bases not matched to a gene; V was cut back by 4 bases and J by 4 bases. CDR3 length equals 16 residues.